This TCR beta chain was retrieved from a study of CD8 T cells in Susac syndrome. When the RNA was reverse transcribed, random hexamers were used with an input of about 0.45 to 1 ug. Each CDR3 protein is one row after TCRdb ran MiXCR on the immunoSEQ multiplex PCR reads. The sample lists more than 95,000 distinct CDR3 sequences; 90% to 95% were seen once. The CDR3 totals 14 residues. The germline V and J ends were trimmed by 2 bases and 10 bases, with 17 bases remaining between them. Germline V lookup: CDR1 MNHEY, CDR2 SVGAGI. The chain couples TRBV6-5 to TRBJ1-1; D perhaps matches TRBD1 (6 bases). Sequencing was performed on CD8+ T cells from PBMCs. This TCR came from a human donor with Susac syndrome. The CDR3 DNA reads as TGTGCCAGCAGTTACGGCTCCGGGGGCGGTTTAGCTTTCTTT. Its protein product is CASSYGSGGGLAFF.